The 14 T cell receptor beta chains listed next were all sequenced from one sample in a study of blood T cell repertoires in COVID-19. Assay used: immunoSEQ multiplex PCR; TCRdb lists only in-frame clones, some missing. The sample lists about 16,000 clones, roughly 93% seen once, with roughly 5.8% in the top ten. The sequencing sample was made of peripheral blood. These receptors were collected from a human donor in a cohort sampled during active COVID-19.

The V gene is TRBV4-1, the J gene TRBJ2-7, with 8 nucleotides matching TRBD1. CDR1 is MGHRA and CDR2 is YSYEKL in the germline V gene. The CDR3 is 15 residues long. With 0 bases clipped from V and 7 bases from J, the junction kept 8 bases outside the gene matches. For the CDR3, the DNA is TGCGCCAGCAGCCAAGATGGGGGACAGGCAAGGGAGCAGTACTTC. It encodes CASSQDGGQAREQYF.

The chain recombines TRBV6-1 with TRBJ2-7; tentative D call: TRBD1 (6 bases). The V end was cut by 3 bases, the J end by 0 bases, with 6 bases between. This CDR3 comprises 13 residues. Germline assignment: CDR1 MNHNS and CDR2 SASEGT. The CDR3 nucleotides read TGTGCCAGCAGTGAGGGACACTCCTACGAGCAGTACTTC. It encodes CASSEGHSYEQYF.

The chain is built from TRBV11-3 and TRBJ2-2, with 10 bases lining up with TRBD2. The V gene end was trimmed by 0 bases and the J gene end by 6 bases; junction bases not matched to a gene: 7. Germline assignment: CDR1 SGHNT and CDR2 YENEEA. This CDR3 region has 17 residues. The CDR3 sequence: CASSLDSLAGVAGELFF. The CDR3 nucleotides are TGTGCCAGCAGCTTAGATAGCCTAGCGGGAGTAGCCGGGGAGCTGTTTTTT.

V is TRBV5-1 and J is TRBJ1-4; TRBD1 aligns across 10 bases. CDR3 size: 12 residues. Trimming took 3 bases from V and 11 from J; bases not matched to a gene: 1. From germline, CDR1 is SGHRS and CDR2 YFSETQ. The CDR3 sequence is CASSSGQGKLFF. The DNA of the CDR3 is TGCGCCAGCAGCTCGGGACAGGGGAAACTGTTTTTT.

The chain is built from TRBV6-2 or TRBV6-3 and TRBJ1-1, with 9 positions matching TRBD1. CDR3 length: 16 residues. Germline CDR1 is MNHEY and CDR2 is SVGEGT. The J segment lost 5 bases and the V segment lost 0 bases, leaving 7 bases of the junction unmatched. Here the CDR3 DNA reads TGTGCCAGCAGTTACTCTTACACAGGGGGCTATACTGAAGCTTTCTTT. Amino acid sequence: CASSYSYTGGYTEAFF.

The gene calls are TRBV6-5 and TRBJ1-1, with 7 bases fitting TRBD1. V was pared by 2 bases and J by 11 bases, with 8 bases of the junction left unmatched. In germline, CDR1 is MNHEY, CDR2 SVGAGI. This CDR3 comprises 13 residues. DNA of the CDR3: TGTGCCAGCAGTTACAGCGTAGACAGGGATGCTTTCTTT. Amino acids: CASSYSVDRDAFF.

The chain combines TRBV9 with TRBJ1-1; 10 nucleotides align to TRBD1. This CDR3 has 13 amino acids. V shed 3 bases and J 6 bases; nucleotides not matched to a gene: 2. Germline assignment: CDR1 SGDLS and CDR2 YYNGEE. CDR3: CASSGQGAPEAFF. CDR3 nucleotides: TGTGCCAGCAGCGGACAGGGGGCACCTGAAGCTTTCTTT.

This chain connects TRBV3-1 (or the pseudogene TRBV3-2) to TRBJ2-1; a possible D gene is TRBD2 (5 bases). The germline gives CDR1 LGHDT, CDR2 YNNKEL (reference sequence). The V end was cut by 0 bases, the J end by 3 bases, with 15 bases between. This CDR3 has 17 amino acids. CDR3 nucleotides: TGTGCCAGCAGCCAAGATCCGTACCAGGCGGGCTACAATGAGCAGTTCTTC. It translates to CASSQDPYQAGYNEQFF.

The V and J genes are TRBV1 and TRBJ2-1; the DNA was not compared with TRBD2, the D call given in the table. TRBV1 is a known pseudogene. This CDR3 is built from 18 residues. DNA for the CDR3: TGCACCAGCAGCCAAGAGCGCCCCCCAGCGGGGGGGCCAAATGAGCAGTTCTTC. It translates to CTSSQERPPAGGPNEQFF.

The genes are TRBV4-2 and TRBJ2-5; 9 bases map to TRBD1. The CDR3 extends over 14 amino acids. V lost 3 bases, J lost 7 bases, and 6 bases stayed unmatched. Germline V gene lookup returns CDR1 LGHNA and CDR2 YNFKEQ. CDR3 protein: CASSQNTGGRTQYF. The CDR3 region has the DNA TGTGCCAGCAGCCAGAATACAGGGGGCCGGACCCAGTACTTC.

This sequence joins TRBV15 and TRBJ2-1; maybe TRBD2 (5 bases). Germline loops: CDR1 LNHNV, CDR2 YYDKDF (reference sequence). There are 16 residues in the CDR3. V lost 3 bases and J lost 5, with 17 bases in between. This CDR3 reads CATSSPSALRDNEQFF. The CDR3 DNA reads TGTGCCACCAGCAGTCCTTCGGCCCTGAGGGACAATGAGCAGTTCTTC.

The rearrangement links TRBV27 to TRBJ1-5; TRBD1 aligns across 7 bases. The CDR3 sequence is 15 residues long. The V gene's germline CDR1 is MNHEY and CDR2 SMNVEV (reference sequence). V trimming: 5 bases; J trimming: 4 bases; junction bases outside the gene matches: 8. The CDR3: CASSTTTTGNQPQHF. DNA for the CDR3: TGTGCCAGCAGTACAACTACGACAGGGAATCAGCCCCAGCATTTT.

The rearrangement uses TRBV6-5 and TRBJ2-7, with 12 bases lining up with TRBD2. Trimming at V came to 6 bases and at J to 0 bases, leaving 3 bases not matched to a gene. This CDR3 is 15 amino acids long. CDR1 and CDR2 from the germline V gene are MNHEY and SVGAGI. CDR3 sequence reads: CASSWTSGTSYEQYF. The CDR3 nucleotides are TGTGCCAGCAGCTGGACTAGCGGGACCTCCTACGAGCAGTACTTC.

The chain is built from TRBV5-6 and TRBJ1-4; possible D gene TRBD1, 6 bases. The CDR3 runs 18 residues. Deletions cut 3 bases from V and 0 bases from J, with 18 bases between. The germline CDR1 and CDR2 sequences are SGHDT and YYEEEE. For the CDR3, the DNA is TGTGCCAGCAGCTCATCAGTGACAGGCCTTGCAACTAATGAAAAACTGTTTTTT. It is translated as CASSSSVTGLATNEKLFF.